This passage covers 3 T cell receptor beta chains from one sample sequenced in a study of Graves' ophthalmopathy and Graves' hyperthyroidism. The authors amplified TCR beta CDR3 regions, and they did so from RNA transcripts for repertoire sequencing. The workflow started with a first-round RT-PCR run with HTBI primers and then moved on to a second-round multiplex PCR. MiXCR, applied by TCRdb to the multiplex PCR reads, yields one record per CDR3 protein. Seen here are a few hundred thousand distinct CDR3 sequences, 17% observed once, and the top ten hold approximately 2.4%. The specimen was peripheral blood. The receptors were gathered from an adult woman with stable Graves' hyperthyroidism.

The chain links TRBV28 to TRBJ1-5; 9 bases are a match to TRBD1. The CDR3 length is 16 residues. Germline CDR1 is MDHEN and CDR2 is SYDVKM. Trimming at V came to 7 bases and at J to 2 bases, leaving 9 bases not matched to a gene. The CDR3 sequence: CASTPIQGAGNQPQHF. The CDR3 DNA follows: TGTGCCAGCACCCCAATACAGGGGGCGGGCAATCAGCCCCAGCATTTT.

This chain connects TRBV5-1 to TRBJ2-5; a possible D gene is TRBD1 (5 bases). This CDR3 contains 13 residues. V was shortened by 4 bases and J by 5 bases, with 12 bases between the two germline ends. Germline CDR1 reads SGHRS; CDR2 reads YFSETQ. The CDR3 is CASSERTRETQYF. The CDR3, as DNA: TGCGCCAGCAGCGAAAGGACAAGGGAGACCCAGTACTTC.

This clonotype was recorded at least ten times. The rearrangement uses TRBV2 and TRBJ2-2; D uncertain. The CDR3 covers 12 residues. V was clipped by 6 bases and J by 6 bases, with 8 bases between them. Germline V CDR1 and CDR2: SNHLY, FYNNEI. The CDR3 region is CASSRTAGELFF. For the CDR3, the DNA is TGTGCCAGCAGCAGGACGGCCGGGGAGCTGTTTTTT.